The T cell receptor beta chain described here comes from a study of shared clonotypes between healthy human individuals. Samples underwent the assay at deep level. The repertoire was sequenced with immunoSEQ multiplex PCR; TCRdb's copy has only in-frame clones and lacks some. The data contain about 2,100,000 clones, about 93% of them singletons. Cells designated naive CD8 were CD45RO-negative and were positively selected for CCR7, with terminally differentiated effector memory CD45RA+ cells excluded. This sequence was found in a man between 18 and 35 years old in good health. Some clones in this sample may be carry-over from other donors' samples. Material: naive CD8+ T cells from PBMCs.

The CDR3 region has the DNA TGTGCCAGCAGCGGGACCGCTTGGCGCGAGCAGTACTTC. Translating it yields CASSGTAWREQYF. The chain uses TRBV27 and TRBJ2-7; the D gene could be TRBD1 or TRBD2 (5 bases each). V was pared by 6 bases and J by 6 bases, with 15 bases between. This CDR3 contains 13 residues. CDR1 and CDR2 from the germline V gene are MNHEY and SMNVEV (reference sequence).